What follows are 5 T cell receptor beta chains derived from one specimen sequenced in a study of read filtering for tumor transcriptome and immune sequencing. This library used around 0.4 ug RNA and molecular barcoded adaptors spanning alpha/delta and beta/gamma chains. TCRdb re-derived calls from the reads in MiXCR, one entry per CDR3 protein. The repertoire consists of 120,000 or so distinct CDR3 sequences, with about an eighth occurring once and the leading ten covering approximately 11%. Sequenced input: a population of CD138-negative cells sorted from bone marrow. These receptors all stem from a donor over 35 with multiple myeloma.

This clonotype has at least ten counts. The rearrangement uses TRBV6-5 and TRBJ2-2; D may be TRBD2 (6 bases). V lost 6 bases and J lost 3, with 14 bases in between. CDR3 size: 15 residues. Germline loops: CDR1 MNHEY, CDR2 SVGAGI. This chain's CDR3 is CASSRDWGDTGELFF. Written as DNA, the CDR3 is TGTGCCAGCAGCCGTGACTGGGGGGACACCGGGGAGCTGTTTTTT.

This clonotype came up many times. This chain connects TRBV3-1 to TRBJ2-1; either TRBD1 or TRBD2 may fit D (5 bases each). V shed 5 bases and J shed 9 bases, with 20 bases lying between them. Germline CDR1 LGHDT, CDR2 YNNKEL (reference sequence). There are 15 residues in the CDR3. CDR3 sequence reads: CASSTLAPGAGEQFF. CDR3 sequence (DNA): TGTGCCAGCAGCACGTTGGCGCCCGGGGCGGGTGAGCAGTTCTTC.

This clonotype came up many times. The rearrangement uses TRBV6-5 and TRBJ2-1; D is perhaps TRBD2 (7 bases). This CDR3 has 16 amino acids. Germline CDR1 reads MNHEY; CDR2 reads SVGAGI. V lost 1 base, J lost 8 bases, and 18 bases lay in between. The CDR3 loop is CASSYFTGTRGDEQFF. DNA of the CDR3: TGTGCCAGCAGTTACTTCACCGGGACACGGGGGGATGAGCAGTTCTTC.

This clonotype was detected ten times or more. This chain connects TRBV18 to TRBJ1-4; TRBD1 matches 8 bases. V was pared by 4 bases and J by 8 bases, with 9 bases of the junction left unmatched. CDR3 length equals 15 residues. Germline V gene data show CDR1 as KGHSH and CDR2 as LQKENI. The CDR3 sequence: CASSQRQGRGEKLFF. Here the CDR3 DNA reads TGTGCCAGCTCACAGCGACAGGGGAGAGGAGAAAAACTGTTTTTT.

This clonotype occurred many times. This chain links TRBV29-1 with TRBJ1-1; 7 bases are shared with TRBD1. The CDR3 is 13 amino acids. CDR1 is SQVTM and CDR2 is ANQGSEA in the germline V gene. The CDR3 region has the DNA TGCGGCGCGCAGACAGGGAGGAACACTGAAGCTTTCTTT. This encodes CGAQTGRNTEAFF.